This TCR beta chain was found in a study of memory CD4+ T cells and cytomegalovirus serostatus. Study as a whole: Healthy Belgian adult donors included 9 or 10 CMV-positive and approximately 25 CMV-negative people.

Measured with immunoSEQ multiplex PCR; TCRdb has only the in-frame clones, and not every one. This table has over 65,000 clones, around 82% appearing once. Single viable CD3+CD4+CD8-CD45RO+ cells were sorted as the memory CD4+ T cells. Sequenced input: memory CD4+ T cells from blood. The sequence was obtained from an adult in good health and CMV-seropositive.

CDR3 loop: CASCLGVLTADTQYF. Here the CDR3 DNA reads TGTGCCAGCTGCCTGGGGGTACTAACGGCAGATACGCAGTATTTT. This sequence joins TRBV11-2 and TRBJ2-3; D assignment may be TRBD1 or TRBD2 (5 bases each). V was pared by 8 bases and J by 4 bases, with 19 bases between. Germline CDR1 SGHAT, CDR2 FQNNGV. This CDR3 has 15 amino acids.